This T cell receptor (beta chain) was sequenced during a study of post-analysis software for immune sequencing data. Study-wide results and caveats: Samples sharing a preparation batch grouped tightly together when assessed by F measure. Significantly lower normalized Chao1 diversity was seen in multiple sclerosis patients than in controls. There were several TRBV segments more frequent in patients than controls, and TRBV5-6, TRBV5-1 and TRBV20-1 were among them.

CDR3 length: 15 amino acids. The V gene's germline CDR1 is SEHNR and CDR2 FQNEAQ (reference sequence). With 5 bases removed from V and 0 bases from J, the gap between germline ends came to 11 bases. This clonotype was found a few times. Its antigen is unknown. Libraries were made from TCR beta cDNA, and they carried unique molecular identifiers. Via MiXCR, TCRdb re-called the PCR reads, giving one row per CDR3 protein. The table shows around 400,000 distinct CDR3 sequences, with around a third occurring only once. Source material: blood. The V and J genes are TRBV7-9 and TRBJ2-1, with D unclear. The TCR sequence derives from a girl between 5 and 17 years old with multiple sclerosis. The CDR3, as DNA: TGTGCCAGCAGCACCAGACAAAACTCCTACAATGAGCAGTTCTTC. Encoded protein: CASSTRQNSYNEQFF. The full variable domain, rest sourced from reference TRBV7-9 and TRBJ2-1, is DTGVSQNPRHKITKRGQNVTFRCDPISEHNRLYWYRQTLGQGPEFLTYFQNEAQLEKSRLLSDRFSAERPKGSFSTLEIQRTEQGDSAMYLCASSTRQNSYNEQFFGPGTRLTVL.